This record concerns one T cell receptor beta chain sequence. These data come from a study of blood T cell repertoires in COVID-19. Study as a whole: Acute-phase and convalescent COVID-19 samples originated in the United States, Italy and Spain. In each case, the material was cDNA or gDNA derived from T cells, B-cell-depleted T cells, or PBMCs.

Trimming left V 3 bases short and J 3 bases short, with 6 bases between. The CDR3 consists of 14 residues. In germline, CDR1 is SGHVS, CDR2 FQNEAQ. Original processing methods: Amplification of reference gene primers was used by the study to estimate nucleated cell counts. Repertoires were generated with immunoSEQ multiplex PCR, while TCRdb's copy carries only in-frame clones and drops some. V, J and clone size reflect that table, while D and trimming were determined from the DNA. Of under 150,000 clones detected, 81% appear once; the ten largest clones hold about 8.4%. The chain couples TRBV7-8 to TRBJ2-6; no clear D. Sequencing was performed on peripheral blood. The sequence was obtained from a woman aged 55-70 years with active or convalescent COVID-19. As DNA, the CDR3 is TGTGCCAGCAGCTTGGCTGGTGGGGCCAACGTCCTGACTTTC. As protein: CASSLAGGANVLTF.